The 23 T cell receptor beta chains listed next were all sequenced from one sample in a study of OX40 agonist ivuxolimab in advanced cancers. TCRdb's copy holds only in-frame clones and misses some; the assay was immunoSEQ multiplex PCR. The sample has tens of thousands of clones; just under 80% are singletons. The sample was CD4+ or CD8+ T cells sorted from blood, taken in a trial of the OX40 agonist ivuxolimab. These receptor sequences come from an adult with an advanced solid tumor such as melanoma, head and neck, liver or kidney cancer.

This clone was seen a single time. The chain couples TRBV19 to TRBJ1-2; tentatively, D is TRBD1 (5 bases). V was pared by 5 bases and J by 2 bases, with 9 bases between. Germline loops: CDR1 LNHDA, CDR2 SQIVND (reference sequence). The CDR3 is 13 residues long. The CDR3: CASSEQANYGYTF. The CDR3, as DNA: TGTGCCAGTAGTGAACAGGCCAACTATGGCTACACCTTC.

The chain employs TRBV7-8 and TRBJ1-1; no clear D. CDR1 and CDR2 from the germline V gene are SGHVS and FQNEAQ. V was shortened by 1 base and J by 1 base, with 4 bases between the two germline ends. The CDR3 has 13 amino acids. The CDR3 reads CASSLGRNTEAFF. CDR3 sequence (DNA): TGTGCCAGCAGCTTAGGGAGGAACACTGAAGCTTTCTTT.

The chain links TRBV28 to TRBJ1-1; tentatively, D is TRBD1 (6 bases). V dropped 6 bases and J dropped 8 bases, with 13 bases sitting between them. CDR3 length equals 12 residues. Germline V gene data show CDR1 as MDHEN and CDR2 as SYDVKM. The CDR3 DNA reads as TGTGCCAGCAGCCCCCGGACAGCGGAAGCTTTCTTT. Residues: CASSPRTAEAFF.

The chain is built from TRBV19 and TRBJ2-5, with D possibly TRBD2 on 6 matching bases. The DNA end is more similar to TRBJ2-7, so the J call may be wrong. CDR1 and CDR2 (germline): LNHDA, SQIVND (reference sequence). This CDR3 comprises 14 residues. CDR3 region: CASRMEGSSYEQYF. For the CDR3, the DNA is TGTGCCAGTAGAATGGAGGGTAGCTCCTACGAGCAGTACTTC.

This chain's CDR3 is CASKPGQAQGETQYF. Here the CDR3 DNA reads TGCGCCAGCAAACCCGGACAGGCCCAGGGGGAGACCCAGTACTTC. The chain links TRBV5-1 to TRBJ2-5, with 7 bases lining up with TRBD1. The ends lost 6 bases at V and 5 bases at J; junction bases unmatched: 13. CDR1 and CDR2 from the germline V gene are SGHRS and YFSETQ. The CDR3 loop spans 15 amino acids.

The chain combines TRBV19 with TRBJ1-2; TRBD1 agrees at 10 bases. CDR1 is LNHDA, CDR2 SQIVND, per germline (reference sequence). The CDR3 contains 16 residues. Trimming took 4 bases from V and 2 from J; bases not matched to a gene: 7. The CDR3 DNA reads as TGTGCCAGTAGTACTCCGACAGGGGGCTTCAACTATGGCTACACCTTC. Its translation: CASSTPTGGFNYGYTF.

The chain recombines TRBV9 with TRBJ2-1, with D perhaps given as TRBD1 or TRBD2 (5 bases each). This CDR3 comprises 15 residues. Germline CDR1 SGDLS, CDR2 YYNGEE. V shed 7 bases and J shed 0 bases, with 14 bases lying between them. DNA of the CDR3: TGTGCCAGCGGCAATAAGGGGAGCTCCTACAATGAGCAGTTCTTC. Translation: CASGNKGSSYNEQFF.

The chain combines TRBV27 with TRBJ2-7, with D perhaps TRBD2 (5 bases). The germline CDR1 and CDR2 sequences are MNHEY and SMNVEV (reference sequence). V lost 9 bases and J 4 bases, leaving 16 bases between the germline ends. The CDR3 loop spans 13 amino acids. The CDR3 DNA is TGTGCCAGTGGTGGGAGTCCGCGGTACGAGCAGTACTTC. Its translation: CASGGSPRYEQYF.

The chain recombines TRBV15 with TRBJ2-1; D tentatively fits TRBD1 or TRBD2 (7 bases each). In germline, CDR1 is LNHNV, CDR2 YYDKDF (reference sequence). V lost 3 bases and J 3 bases, leaving 12 bases between the germline ends. The CDR3 consists of 15 residues. CDR3 bases: TGTGCCACCAGCAGGGGAGGGGGCAACTACAATGAGCAGTTCTTC. Translation gives CATSRGGGNYNEQFF.

The rearrangement links TRBV5-8 to TRBJ1-2; D uncertain. CDR3 size: 9 residues. V gave up 10 bases and J gave up 1 base, with 2 bases separating them. CDR1 is SGHTS, CDR2 YDEGEE, per germline. The DNA for the CDR3 is TGTGCCTATAACTATGGCTACACCTTC. It is translated as CAYNYGYTF. The whole variable domain, filled in from reference TRBV5-8 and TRBJ1-2, reads EAGVTQSPTHLIKTRGQQATLRCSPISGHTSVYWYQQALGLGLQFLLWYDEGEERNRGNFPPRFSGRQFPNYSSELNVNALELEDSALYLCAYNYGYTFGSGTRLTVV.

V is TRBV28 and J is TRBJ2-2; no firm D call. The CDR3 extends over 13 amino acids. In germline, CDR1 is MDHEN, CDR2 SYDVKM. V dropped 5 bases and J dropped 7 bases, with 11 bases sitting between them. The CDR3 DNA follows: TGTGCCAGCAGTGCGAACTGGGACGGGGAGCTGTTTTTT. Residues: CASSANWDGELFF.

The V gene is TRBV14, the J gene TRBJ1-2; 8 bases line up with TRBD1. Losses at the gene ends were 6 bases for V and 8 bases for J; bases not matched to a gene: 11. CDR1 and CDR2 from the germline V gene are SGHDN and FVKESK. The CDR3 contains 14 residues. DNA of the CDR3: TGTGCCAGCAGTCGGGACAGGAAATTGGGCGGCTACACCTTC. Protein product: CASSRDRKLGGYTF.

This chain joins TRBV5-1 and TRBJ1-4; 10 bases match TRBD1. The V segment lost 3 bases and the J segment 5 bases; nucleotides outside the gene matches: 1. The germline CDR1 and CDR2 sequences are SGHRS and YFSETQ. This CDR3 is 14 amino acids long. CDR3 in amino acids: CASSSGQGNEKLFF. The DNA for the CDR3 is TGCGCCAGCAGCTCGGGACAGGGGAATGAAAAACTGTTTTTT.

The rearrangement joins TRBV5-1 to TRBJ1-4; D is possibly TRBD1 (6 bases). The ends were cut back, 8 bases at V and 7 bases at J, with 15 bases in the middle. Germline values: CDR1 SGHRS, CDR2 YFSETQ. CDR3 length: 13 residues. CDR3 in amino acids: CASQPGGGEKLFF. The CDR3 region has the DNA TGCGCCAGTCAACCGGGGGGCGGTGAAAAACTGTTTTTT.

Written as DNA, the CDR3 is TGTGCCAGCAGTTTATGGGATTGGACTAGCGGGAGGGGAGAGACCCAGTACTTC. Translating gives CASSLWDWTSGRGETQYF. The chain uses TRBV28 and TRBJ2-5, with 15 positions matching TRBD2. Looked up from germline, CDR1 is MDHEN and CDR2 is SYDVKM. This CDR3 comprises 18 residues. V was clipped by 0 bases and J by 4 bases; unmatched bases: 6.

This clone showed up just once. V usage is TRBV27 and J usage is TRBJ1-2; 9 nucleotides match TRBD1. The V and J ends lost 3 bases and 6 bases, in that order; junction bases with no gene match: 5. CDR1 and CDR2 (germline): MNHEY, SMNVEV (reference sequence). This CDR3 region has 14 residues. CDR3 DNA: TGTGCCAGCAGTTTCGGGGACAGGGAGAATGGCTACACCTTC. Protein: CASSFGDRENGYTF.

This clone came up once. The chain recombines TRBV6-1 with TRBJ2-3; D remains ambiguous. The CDR3 runs 15 residues. Per the germline V gene, CDR1 is MNHNS and CDR2 is SASEGT. V was cut by 4 bases and J by 2 bases, with 13 bases left in between. The CDR3 DNA reads TGTGCCAGCAGTGTTACGACACAGAACACAGATACGCAGTATTTT. Its protein is CASSVTTQNTDTQYF.

This chain uses TRBV7-2 with TRBJ2-5; D may be TRBD1 (6 bases). The last part of the DNA fits TRBJ2-7 better; the J call may be wrong. The germline CDR1 and CDR2 sequences are SGHTA and FQGNSA. The CDR3 loop spans 14 amino acids. CDR3 amino acids: CASSFVDRSYEQYF. CDR3 sequence (DNA): TGTGCCAGCAGCTTTGTGGACAGATCCTACGAGCAGTACTTC.

CDR3 DNA sequence: TGTGCCAGCAGTTTTGGGGACAGGGAAGCCTATGGCTACACCTTC. Translated: CASSFGDREAYGYTF. The V and J genes are TRBV28 and TRBJ1-2, with 9 positions matching TRBD1. CDR1 is MDHEN and CDR2 is SYDVKM in the germline V gene. This CDR3 has 15 amino acids. V lost 3 bases and J lost 4; bases outside the gene matches: 6.

The chain carries TRBV28 and TRBJ2-7; the D gene could be TRBD1 or TRBD2 (5 bases each). Germline V gene sequence: CDR1 MDHEN, CDR2 SYDVKM. The ends were cut back, 10 bases at V and 1 base at J, with 14 bases in the middle. This CDR3 spans 13 amino acids. The CDR3 bases are TGTGCCACCGGAAGGGGAGATTCCTACGAGCAGTACTTC. Encoded protein: CATGRGDSYEQYF. The whole variable domain, remainder taken from reference TRBV28 and TRBJ2-7, is DVKVTQSSRYLVKRTGEKVFLECVQDMDHENMFWYRQDPGLGLRLIYFSYDVKMKEKGDIPEGYSVSREKKERFSLILESASTNQTSMYLCATGRGDSYEQYFGPGTRLTVT.

The chain uses TRBV6-5 and TRBJ1-1; D gene uncertain. The CDR3 length is 14 residues. The ends were cut back, 4 bases at V and 0 bases at J, with 9 bases in the middle. Germline V lookup: CDR1 MNHEY, CDR2 SVGAGI. The CDR3 DNA sequence: TGTGCCAGCAGTTCAAGACGGATGAACACTGAAGCTTTCTTT. Translation gives CASSSRRMNTEAFF.

This clone was detected a few times. One end of the junction does not line up with germline, which may come from a read error. The rearrangement uses TRBV19 and TRBJ1-2, with D uncertain. The CDR3 runs to 13 residues. Germline V CDR1 and CDR2: LNHDA, SQIVND (reference sequence). CDR3: CASSNPSPSSSRF. The CDR3 coding sequence is TGTGCCAGTAGTAACCCATCGCCGAGCAGTTCACGCTTC.

Here the CDR3 reads CASSQSGGRPRETQYF. The CDR3 DNA follows: TGCGCCAGCAGCCAATCTGGGGGGCGCCCCAGGGAGACCCAGTACTTC. The J gene is TRBJ2-5, the V gene TRBV4-3; possibly TRBD1 or TRBD2 for D (6 bases each). There are 16 residues in the CDR3. V was shortened by 2 bases and J by 5 bases, with 18 bases between the two germline ends. The germline V gene encodes CDR1 LGHNA and CDR2 YSLEER.